The 11 T cell receptor beta chains in this list originate from one sample, sequenced in a study of cytomegalovirus exposure and HLA in healthy donors. A multiplex PCR was run with 60 Vbeta primers and 13 Jbeta primers. The repertoire was sequenced with immunoSEQ multiplex PCR; TCRdb's copy has only in-frame clones and lacks some. The sample lists roughly 140,000 clones; roughly 83% were seen once. The sample comprised PBMCs. The receptor source for this set is a human donor in good health.

This clone showed up just once. The chain has TRBV30 and TRBJ2-7, with 11 bases matching TRBD2. The CDR3 covers 15 residues. Trimming cost V 3 bases and J 0 bases; bases outside gene matches: 4. Germline V gives CDR1 GTSNPN, CDR2 SVGIG (reference sequence). The CDR3 DNA sequence: TGTGCCTGGAGCCTACTAGCGGGGGTCTCCTACGAGCAGTACTTC. Amino acid sequence: CAWSLLAGVSYEQYF.

The chain carries TRBV27 and TRBJ1-5; 8 nucleotides align to TRBD1. J gave up 6 bases and V 5 bases, and 6 bases lay outside the gene matches. The V gene's germline CDR1 is MNHEY and CDR2 SMNVEV (reference sequence). This CDR3 comprises 14 residues. CDR3 in amino acids: CASSKGQVTQPQHF. The DNA of the CDR3 is TGTGCCAGCAGTAAGGGACAGGTCACTCAGCCCCAGCATTTT.

DNA of the CDR3: TGTGCCAGCGAGGGGGAGGAGACCCAGTACTTC. Translation: CASEGEETQYF. The rearrangement uses TRBV28 and TRBJ2-5; D perhaps matches TRBD1 (6 bases). The germline V gene has CDR1 MDHEN and CDR2 SYDVKM. The V end lost 8 bases, the J end lost 5 bases, and 9 bases lay between the germline ends. The CDR3 has 11 residues.

The J gene is TRBJ1-4, the V gene TRBV4-1, with TRBD1 as a possible D gene (5 bases). The V end lost 5 bases, the J end lost 8 bases, and 18 bases lay between the germline ends. CDR3 size: 15 residues. CDR1 and CDR2 from the germline V gene are MGHRA and YSYEKL. CDR3 in amino acids: CASSYPGTRKEKLFF. In DNA, the CDR3 is TGCGCCAGCAGCTACCCCGGGACTCGGAAGGAAAAACTGTTTTTT.

The chain links TRBV7-8 to TRBJ2-1; TRBD2 matches 9 bases. V was clipped by 4 bases and J by 3 bases; unmatched bases: 4. This CDR3 region has 15 residues. In germline, CDR1 is SGHVS, CDR2 FQNEAQ. The CDR3 spells CASSSGLANYNEQFF. DNA of the CDR3: TGTGCCAGCAGCTCCGGACTAGCGAACTACAATGAGCAGTTCTTC.

This sequence joins TRBV5-6 and TRBJ2-7; TRBD2 aligns across 13 bases. V shed 4 bases, J shed 5 bases, and the junction held 12 bases outside the gene matches. The CDR3 sequence is 17 residues long. Germline CDR1 SGHDT, CDR2 YYEEEE. The CDR3 region is CASSLAETSGRSHEQYF. The CDR3 nucleotides are TGTGCCAGCAGCCTCGCCGAGACTAGCGGGAGGTCCCACGAGCAGTACTTC.

This chain uses TRBV2 with TRBJ2-5; 8 bases are shared with TRBD1. Unmatched junction bases numbered 12, after V lost 6 bases and J lost 12 bases. Germline CDR1 and CDR2: SNHLY and FYNNEI. CDR3 length: 13 residues. CDR3 sequence reads: CASRVDRATGEYF. The CDR3 nucleotides read TGTGCCAGCAGGGTGGACAGGGCTACTGGAGAGTACTTC. The variable domain in full, with the rest retrieved from reference TRBV2 and TRBJ2-5, is EPEVTQTPSHQVTQMGQEVILRCVPISNHLYFYWYRQILGQKVEFLVSFYNNEISEKSEIFDDQFSVERPDGSNFTLKIRSTKLEDSAMYFCASRVDRATGEYFGPGTRLLVL.

This chain connects TRBV7-2 to TRBJ2-5; 9 nucleotides agree with TRBD2. V was clipped by 1 base and J by 9 bases; unmatched bases: 9. Per germline, CDR1 SGHTA and CDR2 FQGNSA. The CDR3 extends over 15 amino acids. The CDR3 loop is CASSLGTSGWGAQYF. The CDR3 nucleotides are TGTGCCAGCAGCTTAGGCACTAGCGGGTGGGGGGCCCAGTACTTC.

This clone was seen more than once but under ten times. The V and J genes are TRBV5-1 and TRBJ2-1, with 10 bases identical to TRBD2. The CDR3 runs 15 residues. Germline CDR1 and CDR2: SGHRS and YFSETQ. Germline trimming cut 4 bases from V and 8 bases from J; bases unmatched to any gene: 9. For the CDR3, the DNA is TGCGCCAGCAGCACAGCGGGAGGGCCCTCTGATGAGCAGTTCTTC. Amino acid sequence: CASSTAGGPSDEQFF. The full variable domain, completed using reference TRBV5-1 and TRBJ2-1, is KAGVTQTPRYLIKTRGQQVTLSCSPISGHRSVSWYQQTPGQGLQFLFEYFSETQRNKGNFPGRFSGRQFSNSRSEMNVSTLELGDSALYLCASSTAGGPSDEQFFGPGTRLTVL.

CDR3 DNA: TGTGCCAGCAGTCCCCGAACTACCTACGAGCAGTACTTC. The encoded protein is CASSPRTTYEQYF. The chain has TRBV14 and TRBJ2-7; D remains unclear. The CDR3 is 13 residues long. V dropped 6 bases and J dropped 2 bases, with 11 bases sitting between them. CDR1 is SGHDN, CDR2 FVKESK, per germline.

CDR3 region: CASSSRTSGVETQYF. The DNA for the CDR3 is TGTGCCAGCAGTTCGCGGACTAGCGGGGTGGAGACCCAGTACTTC. J is TRBJ2-5 and V is TRBV28, with 12 bases identical to TRBD2. Trimming removed 4 bases from V and 5 bases from J; junction bases left unmatched: 5. The CDR3 loop spans 15 amino acids. Looked up from germline, CDR1 is MDHEN and CDR2 is SYDVKM.